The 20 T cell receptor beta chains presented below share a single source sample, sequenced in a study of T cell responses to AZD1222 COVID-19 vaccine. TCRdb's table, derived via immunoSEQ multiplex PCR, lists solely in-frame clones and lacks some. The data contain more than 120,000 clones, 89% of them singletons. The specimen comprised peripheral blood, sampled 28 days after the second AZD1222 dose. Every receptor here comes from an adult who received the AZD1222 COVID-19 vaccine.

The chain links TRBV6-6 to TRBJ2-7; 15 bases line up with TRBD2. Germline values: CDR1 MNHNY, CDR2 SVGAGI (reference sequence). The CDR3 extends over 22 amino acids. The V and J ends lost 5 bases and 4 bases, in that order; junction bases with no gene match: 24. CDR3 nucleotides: TGTGCCAGCAGTCCCGGGGCAGGGCCGGGACTAGCGGGAGGACCCAGGGAGTACGAGCAGTACTTC. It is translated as CASSPGAGPGLAGGPREYEQYF.

CDR3 coding DNA: TGTGCCAGCAGTTCTCCGGGGGCCAACGTCCTGACTTTC. This gives the protein CASSSPGANVLTF. The chain uses TRBV27 and TRBJ2-6; D is uncertain. Between the trimmed V and J ends, which lost 4 bases and 4 bases, there was a span of 5 bases. Looked up from germline, CDR1 is MNHEY and CDR2 is SMNVEV (reference sequence). This CDR3 region has 13 residues.

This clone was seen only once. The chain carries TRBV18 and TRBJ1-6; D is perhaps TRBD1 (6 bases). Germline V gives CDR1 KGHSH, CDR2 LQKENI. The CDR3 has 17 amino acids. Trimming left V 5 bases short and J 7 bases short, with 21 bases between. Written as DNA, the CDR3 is TGTGCCAGCTCAGCGCCCGGGACATCAAGTAGGAATTCACCCCTCCACTTT. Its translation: CASSAPGTSSRNSPLHF.

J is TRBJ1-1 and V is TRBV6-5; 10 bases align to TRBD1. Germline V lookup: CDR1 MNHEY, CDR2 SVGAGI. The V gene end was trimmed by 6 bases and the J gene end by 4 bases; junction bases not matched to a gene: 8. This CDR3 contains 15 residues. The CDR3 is CASSDRGLSSTEAFF. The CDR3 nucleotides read TGTGCCAGCAGCGACAGGGGGCTTTCTTCCACTGAAGCTTTCTTT.

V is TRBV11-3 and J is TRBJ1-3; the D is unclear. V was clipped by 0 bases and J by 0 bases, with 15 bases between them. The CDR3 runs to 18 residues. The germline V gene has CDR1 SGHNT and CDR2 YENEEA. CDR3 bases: TGTGCCAGCAGCTTAGATCGCCTTGGGGATCCCTCTGGAAACACCATATATTTT. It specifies CASSLDRLGDPSGNTIYF.

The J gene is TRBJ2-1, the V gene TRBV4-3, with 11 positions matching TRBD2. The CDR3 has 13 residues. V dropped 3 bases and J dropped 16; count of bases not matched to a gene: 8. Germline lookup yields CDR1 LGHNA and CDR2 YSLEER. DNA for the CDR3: TGCGCCAGCAGCCAGATAGCGGGAGGGCCAGGTTTCTTC. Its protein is CASSQIAGGPGFF.

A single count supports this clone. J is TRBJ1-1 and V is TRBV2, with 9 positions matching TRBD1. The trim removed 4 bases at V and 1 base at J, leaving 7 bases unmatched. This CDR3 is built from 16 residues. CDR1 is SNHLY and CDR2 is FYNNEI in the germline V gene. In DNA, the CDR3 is TGTGCCAGCAGTGTCCCGGGACAGGGTCCGAACACTGAAGCTTTCTTT. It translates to CASSVPGQGPNTEAFF.

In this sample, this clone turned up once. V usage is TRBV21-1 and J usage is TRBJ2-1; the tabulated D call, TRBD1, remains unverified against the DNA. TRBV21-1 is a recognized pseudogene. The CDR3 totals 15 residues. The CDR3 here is CASSKALSIQHEQFF. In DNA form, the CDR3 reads TGTGCCAGCAGCAAAGCGCTTTCTATACAGCATGAGCAGTTCTTC.

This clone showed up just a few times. The CDR3 DNA is TGTGCCAGCAGTTGGATGTATAATTCACCCCTCCACTTT. Translation: CASSWMYNSPLHF. V usage is TRBV28 and J usage is TRBJ1-6; D remains ambiguous. The V end lost 4 bases, the J end lost 4 bases, and 5 bases lay between the germline ends. This CDR3 region has 13 residues. Looked up from germline, CDR1 is MDHEN and CDR2 is SYDVKM.

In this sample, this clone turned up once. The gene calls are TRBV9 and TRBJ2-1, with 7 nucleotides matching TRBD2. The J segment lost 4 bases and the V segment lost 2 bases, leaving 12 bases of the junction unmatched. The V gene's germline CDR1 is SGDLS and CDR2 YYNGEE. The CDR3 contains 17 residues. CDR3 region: CASSVSGRALLYNEQFF. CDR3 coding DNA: TGTGCCAGCAGCGTCAGTGGGAGGGCCCTGCTGTACAATGAGCAGTTCTTC. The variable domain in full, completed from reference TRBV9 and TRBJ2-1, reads DSGVTQTPKHLITATGQRVTLRCSPRSGDLSVYWYQQSLDQGLQFLIQYYNGEERAKGNILERFSAQQFPDLHSELNLSSLELGDSALYFCASSVSGRALLYNEQFFGPGTRLTVL.

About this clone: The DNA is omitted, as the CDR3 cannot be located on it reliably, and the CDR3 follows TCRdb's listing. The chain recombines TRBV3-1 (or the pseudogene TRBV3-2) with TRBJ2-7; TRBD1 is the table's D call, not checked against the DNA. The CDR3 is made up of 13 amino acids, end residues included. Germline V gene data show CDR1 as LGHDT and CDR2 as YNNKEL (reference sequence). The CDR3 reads CASSQVGTGTAYF.

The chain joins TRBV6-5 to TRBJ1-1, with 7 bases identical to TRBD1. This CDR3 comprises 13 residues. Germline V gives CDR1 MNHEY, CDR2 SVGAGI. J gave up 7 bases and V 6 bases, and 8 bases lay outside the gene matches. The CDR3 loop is CASSGQVEGEAFF. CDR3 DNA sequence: TGTGCCAGCAGCGGACAGGTAGAAGGTGAAGCTTTCTTT.

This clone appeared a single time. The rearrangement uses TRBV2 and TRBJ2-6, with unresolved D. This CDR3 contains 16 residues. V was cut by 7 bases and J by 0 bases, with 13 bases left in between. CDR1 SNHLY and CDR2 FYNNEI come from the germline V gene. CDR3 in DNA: TGTGCCAGCATGGCAGATTTAAGCTCTGGGGCCAACGTCCTGACTTTC. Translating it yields CASMADLSSGANVLTF.

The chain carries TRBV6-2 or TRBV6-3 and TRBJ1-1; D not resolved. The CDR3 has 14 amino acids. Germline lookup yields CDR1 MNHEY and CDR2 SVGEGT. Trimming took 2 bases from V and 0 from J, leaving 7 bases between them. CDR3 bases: TGTGCCAGCAGTTACAGGGTGATGAACACTGAAGCTTTCTTT. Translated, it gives CASSYRVMNTEAFF.

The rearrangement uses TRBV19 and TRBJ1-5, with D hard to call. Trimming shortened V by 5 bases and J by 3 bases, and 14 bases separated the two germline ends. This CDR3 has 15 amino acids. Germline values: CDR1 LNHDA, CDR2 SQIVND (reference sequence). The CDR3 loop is CASSSVYPSNQPQHF. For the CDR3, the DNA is TGTGCCAGTAGTTCAGTTTACCCCTCCAATCAGCCCCAGCATTTT.

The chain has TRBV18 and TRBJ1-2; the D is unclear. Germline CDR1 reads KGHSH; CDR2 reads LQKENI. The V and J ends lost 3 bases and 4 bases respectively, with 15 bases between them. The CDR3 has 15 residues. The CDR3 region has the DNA TGTGCCAGCTCACCTAGAGAAGAGGAGGGCTATGGCTACACCTTC. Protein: CASSPREEEGYGYTF.

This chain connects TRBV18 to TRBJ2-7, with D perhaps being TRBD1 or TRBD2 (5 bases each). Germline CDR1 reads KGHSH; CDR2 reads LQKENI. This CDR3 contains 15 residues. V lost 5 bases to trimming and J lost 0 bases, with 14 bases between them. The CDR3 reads CASSSGSTGSYEQYF. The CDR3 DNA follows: TGTGCCAGCTCATCAGGGAGTACCGGCTCCTACGAGCAGTACTTC.

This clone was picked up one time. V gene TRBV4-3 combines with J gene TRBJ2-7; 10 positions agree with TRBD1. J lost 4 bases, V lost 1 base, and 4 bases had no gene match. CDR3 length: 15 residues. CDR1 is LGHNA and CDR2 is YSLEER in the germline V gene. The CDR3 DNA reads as TGCGCCAGCAGCCAAGCTGACAGGGGGCCGTACGAGCAGTACTTC. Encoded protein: CASSQADRGPYEQYF.

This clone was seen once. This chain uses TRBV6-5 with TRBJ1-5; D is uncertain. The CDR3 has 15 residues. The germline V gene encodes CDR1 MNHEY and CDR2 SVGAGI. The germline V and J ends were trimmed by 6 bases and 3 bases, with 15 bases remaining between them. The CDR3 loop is CASRGSGSLNQPQHF. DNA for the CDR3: TGTGCCAGCAGGGGCTCCGGGAGCCTCAATCAGCCCCAGCATTTT.

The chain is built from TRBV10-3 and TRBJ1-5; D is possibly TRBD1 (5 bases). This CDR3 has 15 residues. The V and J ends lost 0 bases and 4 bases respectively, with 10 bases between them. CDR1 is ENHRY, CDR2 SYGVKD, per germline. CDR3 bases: TGTGCCATCAGTGAGTCGAATGCAGGGAATCAGCCCCAGCATTTT. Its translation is CAISESNAGNQPQHF.